The entry below gives a single T cell receptor beta chain sequence along with its context. Its target is not known. Data came from immunoSEQ multiplex PCR; TCRdb stores just in-frame clones and leaves some out. The sample carries roughly 250,000 clones, approximately 90% recorded once. This sample is drawn from a study of cytomegalovirus exposure and HLA in healthy donors. Among the 120 subjects of the validation cohort, separate from the approximately 670-subject first cohort, were the donors. Study-wide points: As confirmed in vitro, a few CMV-associated chains were specific for CMV antigens. It was reportedly the case that the classifier diagnosed cytomegalovirus status with high specificity and sensitivity.

The CDR3 is 16 residues long. Trimming took 5 bases from V and 8 from J, leaving 24 bases between them. Germline CDR1 is LGHNA and CDR2 is YSLEER. The source of this sequence is a man between 18 and 35 years old in good health and CMV-seronegative. J is TRBJ1-2 and V is TRBV4-3; a weak D match, TRBD1 (6 bases). Sequenced sample: PBMCs. The chain's CDR3 is CASSKRLGTIGRGYTF. CDR3 nucleotide sequence: TGCGCCAGCAGCAAGCGACTGGGGACAATTGGTCGGGGCTACACCTTC.